Presented here are 28 T cell receptor beta chains from one specimen sequenced in a study of blood T cell repertoires in COVID-19. TCRdb keeps only in-frame clones here, not all; method: immunoSEQ multiplex PCR. The table has approximately 240,000 clones, about nine tenths seen once; the top ten hold approximately 0.8%. Sequencing was done on a sample of peripheral blood. Receptors originate from a young man with COVID-19, enrolled during active disease.

This clone was recorded once. V and J are TRBV7-6 and TRBJ2-1; 9 bases fit TRBD2. The length of the CDR3 is 16 residues. V was pared by 2 bases and J by 4 bases, with 6 bases of the junction left unmatched. Germline CDR1 is SGHVS and CDR2 is FNYEAQ. The CDR3, as DNA: TGTGCCAGCAGCTTACAGGCGGGGGGGAATTACAATGAGCAGTTCTTC. This gives the protein CASSLQAGGNYNEQFF.

The CDR3, as DNA: TGTGCCAGCTCACGGGACACCCAGAGTAGCACAGATACGCAGTATTTT. Amino acid sequence: CASSRDTQSSTDTQYF. The chain combines TRBV18 with TRBJ2-3, with a weak D call TRBD1 (6 bases). V lost 4 bases and J 0 bases, leaving 14 bases between the germline ends. CDR1 is KGHSH and CDR2 is LQKENI in the germline V gene. The CDR3 is made up of 16 amino acids.

This chain uses TRBV30 with TRBJ1-5; unclear D gene. Trimming removed 2 bases at V and 0 bases at J, with 17 bases between. This CDR3 is 17 amino acids long. CDR1 and CDR2 from the germline V gene are GTSNPN and SVGIG (reference sequence). CDR3 in amino acids: CAWSSGITPYSNQPQHF. As DNA, the CDR3 is TGTGCCTGGAGTTCGGGGATCACCCCGTATAGCAATCAGCCCCAGCATTTT.

The chain employs TRBV11-2 and TRBJ2-7, with 7 nucleotides matching TRBD1. Germline trimming cut 5 bases from V and 2 bases from J; bases unmatched to any gene: 9. Per the germline V gene, CDR1 is SGHAT and CDR2 is FQNNGV. CDR3 length: 15 amino acids. CDR3 bases: TGTGCCAGCAGCCAGAGACAGGGAGCAGCCTACGAGCAGTACTTC. This codes for CASSQRQGAAYEQYF.

The V and J genes are TRBV7-9 and TRBJ1-2, with 8 bases that match TRBD1. Germline V CDR1 and CDR2: SEHNR, FQNEAQ (reference sequence). The CDR3 contains 16 residues. The junction had 12 bases not matched to a gene; V was cut back by 1 base and J by 8 bases. The CDR3 region is CASSLGTVGQEEGYTF. The CDR3 DNA reads as TGTGCCAGCAGCTTAGGGACGGTGGGACAGGAGGAAGGCTACACCTTC.

The rearrangement uses TRBV19 and TRBJ2-5; D perhaps matches TRBD2 (6 bases). The ends were cut back, 5 bases at V and 4 bases at J, with 11 bases in the middle. Germline-derived CDR1 and CDR2 are LNHDA and SQIVND (reference sequence). This CDR3 comprises 13 residues. The CDR3 DNA is TGTGCCAGTAGTCAGACTAGGGTAGAGACCCAGTACTTC. Translated, it gives CASSQTRVETQYF.

J is TRBJ1-2 and V is TRBV30, with D unclear. This CDR3 comprises 12 residues. Trimming left V 0 bases short and J 4 bases short, with 6 bases between. Germline V gene sequence: CDR1 GTSNPN, CDR2 SVGIG (reference sequence). CDR3 sequence reads: CAWSVNSYGYTF. The CDR3 bases are TGTGCCTGGAGTGTGAACAGCTATGGCTACACCTTC.

V gene TRBV5-5 combines with J gene TRBJ2-1, with 7 bases identical to TRBD2. Losses at the gene ends were 0 bases for V and 3 bases for J; bases not matched to a gene: 3. In germline, CDR1 is SGHKS, CDR2 YYEKEE (reference sequence). This CDR3 has 15 residues. This CDR3 reads CASSLVGGGYNEQFF. CDR3 in DNA: TGTGCCAGCAGCTTGGTCGGCGGGGGCTACAATGAGCAGTTCTTC.

A single count supports this clone. The chain combines TRBV5-4 with TRBJ1-6; 7 bases fit TRBD1. With 1 base clipped from V and 6 bases from J, the junction kept 7 bases outside the gene matches. Germline lookup yields CDR1 SGHNT and CDR2 YYREEE (reference sequence). This CDR3 spans 16 amino acids. The CDR3 sequence: CASSLKGGGFNSPLHF. CDR3 sequence (DNA): TGTGCCAGCAGCTTGAAAGGGGGCGGCTTTAATTCACCCCTCCACTTT.

The chain has TRBV7-2 and TRBJ2-1; 7 nucleotides agree with TRBD2. Per germline, CDR1 SGHTA and CDR2 FQGNSA. V gave up 5 bases and J gave up 9 bases; unmatched junction bases: 4. The CDR3 extends over 12 amino acids. DNA for the CDR3: TGTGCCAGCAGCCCGTTAGCGGGTGAGCAGTTCTTC. Translating it yields CASSPLAGEQFF.

The chain is built from TRBV7-9 and TRBJ2-7; 8 bases match TRBD1. Looked up from germline, CDR1 is SEHNR and CDR2 is FQNEAQ (reference sequence). Unmatched junction bases numbered 5, after V lost 5 bases and J lost 2 bases. CDR3 size: 14 residues. CDR3 loop: CASSPTGETYEQYF. The CDR3 nucleotides are TGTGCCAGCAGCCCGACAGGGGAAACCTACGAGCAGTACTTC. The full variable domain, completed using reference TRBV7-9 and TRBJ2-7, is DTGVSQNPRHKITKRGQNVTFRCDPISEHNRLYWYRQTLGQGPEFLTYFQNEAQLEKSRLLSDRFSAERPKGSFSTLEIQRTEQGDSAMYLCASSPTGETYEQYFGPGTRLTVT.

The genes are TRBV7-9 and TRBJ1-2; 7 nucleotides line up with TRBD1. This CDR3 region has 14 residues. CDR1 is SEHNR and CDR2 is FQNEAQ in the germline V gene (reference sequence). Losses at the gene ends were 3 bases for V and 3 bases for J; bases not matched to a gene: 4. CDR3 protein: CASSFGTDDYGYTF. In DNA form, the CDR3 reads TGTGCCAGCAGCTTCGGGACAGATGACTATGGCTACACCTTC.

CDR3 loop: CASSEANPWDRGSYGYTF. CDR3 DNA: TGTGCCAGCAGTGAAGCTAATCCCTGGGACAGGGGGTCCTATGGCTACACCTTC. This chain uses TRBV6-1 with TRBJ1-2; 11 bases fit TRBD1. The CDR3 totals 18 residues. Trimming removed 0 bases from V and 4 bases from J; junction bases left unmatched: 10. Per germline, CDR1 MNHNS and CDR2 SASEGT.

The rearrangement links TRBV9 to TRBJ1-4; 10 bases agree with TRBD1. Germline V CDR1 and CDR2: SGDLS, YYNGEE. CDR3 length equals 16 residues. The V and J ends lost 4 bases and 6 bases, in that order; junction bases with no gene match: 9. CDR3 nucleotide sequence: TGTGCCAGCAGCTACCGGGACAGGGGCGCAGATGAAAAACTGTTTTTT. Residues: CASSYRDRGADEKLFF.

For the CDR3, the DNA is TGTGCCAGCAGTTACCGACAGGGGGCCTACGAGCAGTACTTC. Its translation is CASSYRQGAYEQYF. V gene TRBV6-5 combines with J gene TRBJ2-7; 9 nucleotides line up with TRBD1. Germline-derived CDR1 and CDR2 are MNHEY and SVGAGI. J lost 2 bases, V lost 2 bases, and 1 base had no gene match. This CDR3 spans 14 amino acids.

The chain joins TRBV20-1 to TRBJ2-5, with 11 bases fitting TRBD1. CDR1 DFQATT and CDR2 SNEGSKA come from the germline V gene (reference sequence). This CDR3 comprises 15 residues. The ends lost 3 bases at V and 3 bases at J; junction bases unmatched: 6. In DNA form, the CDR3 reads TGCAGTGCTAGTGGGGGACAGGGGGTCGAAGAGACCCAGTACTTC. This translates into CSASGGQGVEETQYF.

V usage is TRBV23-1 and J usage is TRBJ1-5; TRBD1 might be the D (5 bases). TRBV23-1 is an ORF, and what it does is uncertain. The CDR3 contains 15 residues. Deletions cut 0 bases from V and 2 bases from J, with 8 bases between. CDR3 DNA sequence: TGCGCCAGCAGTCAATCGGGGGGGGGCAATCAGCCCCAGCATTTT. Residues: CASSQSGGGNQPQHF.

The chain employs TRBV7-5 and TRBJ2-2; the table gives TRBD1 as D, unverified against the DNA. TRBV7-5 is a known pseudogene. This CDR3 region has 15 residues. CDR3: CVRSLEGANTGELFF. The CDR3 bases are TGTGTCAGAAGCTTAGAGGGGGCGAACACCGGGGAGCTGTTTTTT.

On this clone: Additional DNA sequences in this sample encode the identical CDR3. V gene TRBV4-1 combines with J gene TRBJ1-1, with a weak D call TRBD1 (5 bases). The CDR3 runs 12 residues. Germline V lookup: CDR1 MGHRA, CDR2 YSYEKL. The V and J ends lost 2 bases and 7 bases respectively, with 8 bases between them. The CDR3 sequence is CASSQRGGEAFF. CDR3 bases: TGCGCCAGCAGCCAAAGGGGTGGTGAAGCTTTCTTT.

The chain combines TRBV24-1 with TRBJ2-3; 7 bases match TRBD2. CDR1 and CDR2 (germline): KGHDR, SFDVKD. V lost 4 bases and J lost 9; bases outside the gene matches: 3. There are 12 residues in the CDR3. The CDR3 DNA is TGTGCCACCAGTGAGCGGGGGAACACGCAGTATTTT. Its translation is CATSERGNTQYF.

This chain connects TRBV6-1 to TRBJ2-1; no definite D call. This CDR3 comprises 16 residues. CDR1 and CDR2 (germline): MNHNS, SASEGT. Deletions cut 4 bases from V and 0 bases from J, with 13 bases between. The CDR3 loop is CASSGARGSSYNEQFF. The DNA for the CDR3 is TGTGCCAGCAGTGGAGCTCGCGGCAGCTCCTACAATGAGCAGTTCTTC.

The gene calls are TRBV5-1 and TRBJ2-5; 9 bases are a match to TRBD1. The CDR3 has 15 residues. CDR1 is SGHRS, CDR2 YFSETQ, per germline. V lost 1 base and J lost 4; bases outside the gene matches: 5. The DNA of the CDR3 is TGCGCCAGCAGCTTGTTGGGGACAGGGAGAGAGACCCAGTACTTC. As protein: CASSLLGTGRETQYF.

The V and J genes are TRBV29-1 and TRBJ1-3, with D tentatively TRBD1 (6 bases). The CDR3 runs 16 residues. Germline V gene sequence: CDR1 SQVTM, CDR2 ANQGSEA. V lost 1 base and J 0 bases, leaving 13 bases between the germline ends. CDR3 protein: CSVEVTGTDSGNTIYF. In DNA, the CDR3 is TGCAGCGTTGAAGTGACAGGTACCGACTCTGGAAACACCATATATTTT.

The chain carries TRBV27 and TRBJ1-3, with D possibly TRBD1 on 5 matching bases. V lost 5 bases and J 6 bases, leaving 11 bases between the germline ends. The germline V gene has CDR1 MNHEY and CDR2 SMNVEV (reference sequence). This CDR3 has 13 residues. This CDR3 is CASSEGATNTIYF. The CDR3 coding sequence is TGTGCCAGCAGTGAAGGGGCGACAAACACCATATATTTT.

The chain joins TRBV7-9 to TRBJ1-5; TRBD1 might be the D (6 bases). The CDR3 length is 15 residues. The germline V and J ends were trimmed by 4 bases and 3 bases, with 13 bases remaining between them. Germline V lookup: CDR1 SEHNR, CDR2 FQNEAQ (reference sequence). The CDR3 protein is CASSSDRNTNQPQHF. The DNA of the CDR3 is TGTGCCAGCAGCTCGGACAGAAACACCAATCAGCCCCAGCATTTT.

This clone has more than one count but fewer than ten. Other DNA sequences in this specimen translate into the identical CDR3. The rearrangement joins TRBV5-1 to TRBJ1-1; 10 nucleotides line up with TRBD1. Germline CDR1 is SGHRS and CDR2 is YFSETQ. CDR3 length: 14 amino acids. V shed 3 bases, J shed 4 bases, and the junction held 3 bases outside the gene matches. CDR3 coding DNA: TGCGCCAGCAGCTCGGACAGGGGGGGCACTGAAGCTTTCTTT. It translates to CASSSDRGGTEAFF.

This clone was seen just once. The chain carries TRBV7-2 and TRBJ1-5; D is possibly TRBD1 (6 bases). V was clipped by 5 bases and J by 3 bases, with 14 bases between them. CDR1 and CDR2 (germline): SGHTA, FQGNSA. This CDR3 is 15 amino acids long. CDR3 sequence (DNA): TGTGCCAGCAGCCCCAGGGGTAGTGCCAATCAGCCCCAGCATTTT. It encodes CASSPRGSANQPQHF.

The chain is built from TRBV5-1 and TRBJ2-7; TRBD1 matches 7 bases. The CDR3 is 18 amino acids. J gave up 0 bases and V 3 bases, and 15 bases lay outside the gene matches. CDR1 is SGHRS and CDR2 is YFSETQ in the germline V gene. CDR3 bases: TGCGCCAGCAGCTCCCGATCTGGATGGGACAGTCGCTCCTACGAGCAGTACTTC. It codes for CASSSRSGWDSRSYEQYF.